This T cell receptor (beta chain) was obtained from a study of T cells in Graves' hyperthyroidism and ophthalmopathy. Researchers amplified the TCR beta CDR3 regions from RNA transcripts. Researchers ran a first-round RT-PCR on the TCR CDR3 using the HTBI primer set. TCRdb reanalysed the multiplex PCR reads using MiXCR and keeps one entry per CDR3 protein. The data contain 350,000 or so distinct CDR3 sequences, about a sixth of them singletons. Germline V gene sequence: CDR1 MGHRA, CDR2 YSYEKL. The CDR3 contains 15 residues. V shed 1 base and J 3 bases; nucleotides not matched to a gene: 4. This clonotype appeared many times.

The chain joins TRBV4-1 to TRBJ2-7; TRBD1 matches at 9 bases. The sample taken for sequencing was blood. The TCR was taken from a woman aged 25 to 39 with Graves' hyperthyroidism that later progressed to Graves' ophthalmopathy. This chain's CDR3 is CASSQVTGGYYEQYF. CDR3 bases: TGCGCCAGCAGCCAAGTAACAGGGGGCTACTACGAGCAGTACTTC.